This T cell receptor (beta chain) was found in a study of metastatic and nonmetastatic thyroid tumors. Study as a whole: Malignant thyroid and benign thyroid patients provided blood and tumor or nodule tissue whose repertoires were compared.

Thyroid surgery was performed in patients who had received no treatment beforehand. TCRdb reprocessed the PCR reads via MiXCR. Seen here are 15,000 or so clones, roughly 26% observed once, and the top ten hold 10% to 11%. CDR3 length: 15 residues. Trimming removed 2 bases at V and 9 bases at J, with 19 bases between. This clone has ten or more counts. The sequence was collected from a male donor with papillary thyroid cancer or a benign thyroid nodule (not recorded which). Some clones in this sample may be carry-over from other donors' samples. This chain connects TRBV12-3 or TRBV12-4 to TRBJ2-5, with a tentative D call TRBD2 (5 bases). The sequenced sample was blood. CDR3 amino acids: CASSLKSGGQRAQYF. DNA for the CDR3: TGTGCCAGCAGTTTAAAGTCTGGCGGGCAGAGGGCCCAGTACTTC.